This T cell receptor (beta chain) was sequenced for a study of CD8 T cells in Susac syndrome. Reverse transcription of roughly 0.5 to 1 ug RNA was carried out with random hexamers. Amplification of TCR beta CDR3 spanned 54 Vbeta and 13 Jbeta via immunoSEQ multiplex PCR. From the immunoSEQ multiplex PCR reads, TCRdb called clonotypes with MiXCR, one entry per CDR3 protein. The sample yields about 130,000 distinct CDR3 sequences, approximately 94% seen once. Looked up from germline, CDR1 is MNHEY and CDR2 is SVGEGT. Trimming stripped 6 bases from V and 7 bases from J, with 16 bases between. CDR3 length equals 13 residues.

The genes are TRBV6-2 or TRBV6-3 and TRBJ2-7; the D gene is possibly TRBD1 (5 bases). The origin of this receptor is a human donor with multiple sclerosis. The sequenced sample consisted of CD4+ T cells from PBMCs. CDR3 nucleotides: TGTGCCAGCAGCCGACAGCCCCAGGAAGAGCAGTACTTC. This encodes CASSRQPQEEQYF.